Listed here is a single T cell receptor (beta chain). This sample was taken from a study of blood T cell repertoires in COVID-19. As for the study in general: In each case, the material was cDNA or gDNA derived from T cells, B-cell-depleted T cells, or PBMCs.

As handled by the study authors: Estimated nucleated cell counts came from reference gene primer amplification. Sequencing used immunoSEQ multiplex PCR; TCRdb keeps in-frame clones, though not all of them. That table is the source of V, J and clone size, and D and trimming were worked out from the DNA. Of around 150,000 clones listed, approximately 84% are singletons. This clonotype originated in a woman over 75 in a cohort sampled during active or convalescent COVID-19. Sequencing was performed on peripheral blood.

Here the CDR3 reads CASRDRGGEKLFF. The CDR3 bases are TGCGCCAGCCGGGACAGGGGTGGCGAAAAACTGTTTTTT. The V gene is TRBV4-1, the J gene TRBJ1-4; 10 bases align to TRBD1. This CDR3 has 13 residues. V shed 8 bases, J shed 8 bases, and the junction held 5 bases outside the gene matches. CDR1 and CDR2 (germline): MGHRA, YSYEKL.